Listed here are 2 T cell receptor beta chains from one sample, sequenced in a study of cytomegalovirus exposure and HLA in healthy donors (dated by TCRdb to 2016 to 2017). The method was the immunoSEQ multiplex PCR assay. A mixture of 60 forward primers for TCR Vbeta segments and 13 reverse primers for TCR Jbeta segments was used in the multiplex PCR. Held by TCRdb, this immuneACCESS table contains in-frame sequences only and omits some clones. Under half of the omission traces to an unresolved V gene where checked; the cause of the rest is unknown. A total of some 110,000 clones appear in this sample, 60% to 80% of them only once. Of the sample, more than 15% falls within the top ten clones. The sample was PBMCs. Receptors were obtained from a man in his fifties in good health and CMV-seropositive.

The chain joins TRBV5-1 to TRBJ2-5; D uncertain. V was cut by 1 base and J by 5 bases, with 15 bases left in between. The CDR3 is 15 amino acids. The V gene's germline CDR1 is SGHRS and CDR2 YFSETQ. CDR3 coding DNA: TGCGCCAGCAGCTTGAGCGCGCTAGGCTCGGAGACCCAGTACTTC. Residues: CASSLSALGSETQYF.

DNA of the CDR3: TGTGCCAGCAGCTTGTTATCTTCGGTCGTGGGGGAGGTCTACGAGCAGTACTTC. Translating it yields CASSLLSSVVGEVYEQYF. V usage is TRBV5-6 and J usage is TRBJ2-7; possible D gene TRBD2, 6 bases. Trimming stripped 1 base from V and 3 bases from J, with 23 bases between. The CDR3 spans 18 residues. In germline, CDR1 is SGHDT, CDR2 YYEEEE.